The rows below give T cell receptor beta chains drawn from one sample of a study of human T cells and chemical hapten exposure. Via MiXCR, TCRdb re-called the RACE reads, giving one row per CDR3 protein. The sample has about 84,000 distinct CDR3 sequences, more than 9% seen once; the top ten hold 5%. Source: whole blood, taken in connection with sensitization to the hapten diphenylcyclopropenone (DPC). The receptor set was obtained from a woman aged 45-60 years with alopecia areata. Some clones in this sample may be carry-over from other donors' samples. Each CDR3 is given with its conserved first and last residue. A D gene is named only where the DNA matches it firmly. Part of the rows lack a size; the others show once, few, many or a class for expanded clones.

D gene	J gene	clone size	V gene	CDR3 DNA	CDR3 protein
.	TRBJ1-4	few	TRBV20-1	TGCAGTGCTAGAGGCGGACCGGGATCAGGGAACGAAAAACTGTTTTTT	CSARGGPGSGNEKLFF
TRBD1	TRBJ1-5	.	TRBV7-2	TGTGCCAGCAGCAAAAAGCCGGGACAGGGTGTTGGGCCCCAGCATTTT	CASSKKPGQGVGPQHF
TRBD1	TRBJ2-1	many	TRBV2	TGTGCCAGCAGTAGACAGGGATACAATGAGCAGTTCTTC	CASSRQGYNEQFF
.	TRBJ2-6	.	TRBV6-6	TGTGCCAGCAGTTACCCAGGAGTGGGCGGGGCCAACGTCCTGACTTTC	CASSYPGVGGANVLTF
.	TRBJ1-2	few	TRBV6-6	TGTGCCAGCACCTTTTTGTGGGGGGATGGCTACACCTTC	CASTFLWGDGYTF
.	TRBJ2-6	many	TRBV6-5	TGTGCCAGCAGGTCTAGCTCCAGGGCCAACGTCCTGACTTTC	CASRSSSRANVLTF
.	TRBJ2-7	.	TRBV18	TGTGCCAGCTCACCACAAAACGAACAAATGGAGCAGTACTTC	CASSPQNEQMEQYF
TRBD1	TRBJ1-1	many	TRBV29-1	TGCAGCGCGCAGGGGACAGACCTTGAAGCTTTCTTT	CSAQGTDLEAFF
TRBD1	TRBJ2-7	few	TRBV29-1	TGCAGCGTTGTCGGACAGGGGTCTCCATCCTACGAGCAGTACTTC	CSVVGQGSPSYEQYF
TRBD1	TRBJ1-6	many	TRBV20-1	TGCAGTGCTAGAGATCTTATTGAGGGGGCCCGTTCACCCCTCCACTTT	CSARDLIEGARSPLHF
.	TRBJ1-1	few	TRBV21-1	TGTGCCAGCAGCACCCACCGGGGGCGGTTGAACACTGAAGCTTTCTTT	CASSTHRGRLNTEAFF
.	TRBJ1-2	many	TRBV6-5	TGTGCCAGCAGCAGAGGACCGACCCAAGGCTATGGCTACACCTTC	CASSRGPTQGYGYTF
.	TRBJ2-5	many	TRBV6-6	TGTGCCAGCAGTTACTCGTCTAGCCGAGAGACCCAGTACTTC	CASSYSSSRETQYF
TRBD1	TRBJ2-1	.	TRBV18	TGTGCCAGCTCACCTGGACAGGCTAGGGGAAGCTCCTACAATGAGCAGTTCTTC	CASSPGQARGSSYNEQFF
TRBD1	TRBJ2-7	many	TRBV3-1	TGTGCCAGCAGCCAAGCCCCACAGGGGGCCGAGCAGTACTTC	CASSQAPQGAEQYF
TRBD2	TRBJ2-1	many	TRBV3-1	TGTGCCAGCAGCCCAAAGACTAGCGGGGTTCGTAGGCAGTTCTTC	CASSPKTSGVRRQFF
.	TRBJ2-3	many	TRBV12-5	TGTGCTAGTGGTTTCGGGGCTAGCACAGATACGCAGTATTTT	CASGFGASTDTQYF
.	TRBJ2-7	.	TRBV12-2	TGTGCAAGTCGCTCCTGGATAACTAGCGGGAGTAATGTCGAGCAGTACTTC	CASRSWITSGSNVEQYF
.	TRBJ1-6	many	TRBV7-2	TGTGCCAGCAGCTTAGGGGGCTTCGGGTCACCCCTCCACTTT	CASSLGGFGSPLHF
TRBD1	TRBJ2-2	few	TRBV20-1	TGCAGTGCTCGCCCCTCGGGACAGGGAGCGCCTCCCCGGACCGGGGAGCTGTTTTTT	CSARPSGQGAPPRTGELFF
TRBD2	TRBJ2-5	many	TRBV4-3	TGCGCCAGCAGCCAAGATCTGCCTAGCGGGGGAAAAGAGACCCAGTACTTC	CASSQDLPSGGKETQYF
TRBD2	TRBJ2-7	.	TRBV3-1	TGTGCCAGCAGATACCGGGACTATTCCTACGAGCAGTACTTC	CASRYRDYSYEQYF
TRBD1	TRBJ2-7	few	TRBV10-3	TGTGCCATTTCTAGACAGGGTCCCCTCAGCTCCTACGAGCAGTACTTC	CAISRQGPLSSYEQYF
.	TRBJ1-5	many	TRBV4-2	TGTGCCAGCAGCCAAGATCACGGCAGGGTGAGAAGTCAGCCCCAGCATTTT	CASSQDHGRVRSQPQHF
.	TRBJ1-5	many	TRBV28	TGTGCCAGCAGTTTATTTGGGCAGGGGAGGCAGCCCCAGCATTTT	CASSLFGQGRQPQHF
.	TRBJ2-3	few	TRBV24-1	TGTGCCACCGGGGGCCCTGTAGGGTTACAGTATTTT	CATGGPVGLQYF
.	TRBJ2-1	few	TRBV28	TGTGCCAGCAGTTTACTGGATGAGCAGTTCTTC	CASSLLDEQFF
TRBD1	TRBJ1-5	.	TRBV6-6	TGTGCCAGCAGTCAACAGGGGGCGCAGGGCAATCAGCCCCAGCATTTT	CASSQQGAQGNQPQHF
TRBD2	TRBJ2-1	few	TRBV7-2	TGTGCCAGCAGCCCCAGGGTAGGCGGGGGACGTGTTAATGAGCAGTTCTTC	CASSPRVGGGRVNEQFF
TRBD2	TRBJ2-5	many	TRBV20-1	TGCAGTGCTAGAGTAGCGGGGGGCCAAGAGACCCAGTACTTC	CSARVAGGQETQYF
TRBD1	TRBJ1-6	few	TRBV12-3/TRBV12-4	TGTGCCAGCAGCAAGACAGGGGCCGAATCACCCCTCCACTTT	CASSKTGAESPLHF
.	TRBJ1-3	.	TRBV3-1	TGTGCCAGCAGCCCCCCAGGGGCGCTCACTGGAAACACCATATATTTT	CASSPPGALTGNTIYF
TRBD1	TRBJ1-2	.	TRBV28	TGTGCCAGCAGCTGGACAGGGGAGTTCTATGGCTACACCTTC	CASSWTGEFYGYTF
.	TRBJ1-5	few	TRBV27	TGTGCCAGCAGTTTAGAGAACGGGGCTCATCAGCCCCAGCATTTT	CASSLENGAHQPQHF
TRBD2	TRBJ2-7	few	TRBV4-2	TGTGCCAGCAGCCTCGGACTAGCGGGTAGTATGGAGCAGTACTTC	CASSLGLAGSMEQYF
TRBD2	TRBJ2-1	many	TRBV20-1	TGCAGTGCGCAGAGTATGGGCGGGAGAGTCTACAATGAGCAGTTCTTC	CSAQSMGGRVYNEQFF
TRBD1	TRBJ1-1	many	TRBV7-2	TGTGCCAGCAGCCGGACAGGGGGGTTCACTGAAGCTTTCTTT	CASSRTGGFTEAFF
.	TRBJ1-1	many	TRBV18	TGTGCCAGCTCGCCAACAGATACAGGGCCAAACACTGAAGCTTTCTTT	CASSPTDTGPNTEAFF
.	TRBJ2-4	.	TRBV7-6	TGTGCCAGCAGCTTAGCGGGGGGTGCGGAAAACATTCAGTACTTC	CASSLAGGAENIQYF
.	TRBJ2-3	.	TRBV13	TGTGCCAGCAGCTCCCAGGGCAGGTCCGATACGCAGTATTTT	CASSSQGRSDTQYF
TRBD2	TRBJ2-7	few	TRBV18	TGTGCCAGCTCACCCAGCGGGAGTGCCATCACCTACGAGCAGTACTTC	CASSPSGSAITYEQYF
.	TRBJ1-1	many	TRBV20-1	TGCAGTGCTAGAAGGTCGGGGATTAGAACAACTGAAGCTTTCTTT	CSARRSGIRTTEAFF
.	TRBJ2-2	few	TRBV11-2	TGTGCCAGCAGCTTAGGGGTTGGGGCGGACACCGGGGAGCTGTTTTTT	CASSLGVGADTGELFF
.	TRBJ1-3	.	TRBV6-5	TGTGCCAGCAGGCGCGAGCCCCACTCTGGAACAAACACCATATATTTT	CASRREPHSGTNTIYF
.	TRBJ1-2	few	TRBV20-1	TGCAGTGCTAGAGATAGCCAATCGATTCTCCCCTCAGCTAACTATGGCTACACCTTC	CSARDSQSILPSANYGYTF
.	TRBJ1-5	.	TRBV18	TGTGCCACCCAATTGGGCACAGGGTATAATCAGCCCCAGCATTTT	CATQLGTGYNQPQHF
TRBD2	TRBJ2-3	.	TRBV9	TGTGCCAGCAGCGTCGGGACTAGCGGAGGGACGCAGTATTTT	CASSVGTSGGTQYF
TRBD1	TRBJ2-5	few	TRBV5-1	TGCGCCAGCAGCGTGGGACAGGGTTCGTACCAAGAGACCCAGTACTTC	CASSVGQGSYQETQYF
.	TRBJ1-2	many	TRBV7-7	TGTGCCAGCAGCTTACAGGCTAACTATGGCTACACCTTC	CASSLQANYGYTF
.	TRBJ1-2	.	TRBV27	TGTGCCAGCAGTTTGGTACAGGGATTGGGGTTTAGGGACTACACCTTC	CASSLVQGLGFRDYTF
TRBD2	TRBJ2-5	many	TRBV2	TGTGCCAGCAGGGGCGGGAGAGCGGAGACCCAGTACTTC	CASRGGRAETQYF
TRBD1	TRBJ2-2	.	TRBV6-5	TGTGCCAGTTCGCGCCGGGTCAGGGGGAGCACCGGGGAGCTGTTTTTT	CASSRRVRGSTGELFF
TRBD1	TRBJ1-5	many	TRBV20-1	TGCAGTGCTAGAGATCTGGGACAGACCAATCAGCCCCAGCATTTT	CSARDLGQTNQPQHF
.	TRBJ2-1	many	TRBV4-1	TGCGCCAGCAGCCAAGGGGAGTTCTCCTACAATGAGCAGTTCTTC	CASSQGEFSYNEQFF